The 32 T cell receptor beta chains given below trace back to one sample, sequenced in a study of T cells after posttransplantation cyclophosphamide. TCRdb's table, derived via immunoSEQ multiplex PCR, lists solely in-frame clones and lacks some. The sample lists about 18,000 clones, over 65% occurring once. The material sequenced was memory CD4+ T cells sorted from blood. Receptors originate from a young man in good health and a related stem cell transplant donor.

This rearrangement joins TRBV28 to TRBJ1-6; 7 bases align to TRBD1. With 2 bases clipped from V and 8 bases from J, the junction kept 0 bases outside the gene matches. The CDR3 extends over 13 amino acids. The V gene's germline CDR1 is MDHEN and CDR2 SYDVKM. The DNA of the CDR3 is TGTGCCAGCAGTTTAACAGGGGATTCACCCCTCCACTTT. It specifies CASSLTGDSPLHF. Variable domain in full (rest from reference TRBV28 and TRBJ1-6): DVKVTQSSRYLVKRTGEKVFLECVQDMDHENMFWYRQDPGLGLRLIYFSYDVKMKEKGDIPEGYSVSREKKERFSLILESASTNQTSMYLCASSLTGDSPLHFGNGTRLTVT.

The V gene is TRBV4-2, the J gene TRBJ1-6, with unresolved D. CDR3 length equals 14 residues. Germline loops: CDR1 LGHNA, CDR2 YNFKEQ. Trimming pared 1 base from V and 14 bases from J, leaving 15 bases between. The CDR3 DNA follows: TGTGCCAGCAGCCAAGGCCTCCGGGGAGTGGCCCTCCACTTT. Translating gives CASSQGLRGVALHF.

The chain carries TRBV29-1 and TRBJ2-7; 12 bases fit TRBD1. This CDR3 spans 14 amino acids. The junction had 11 bases not matched to a gene; V was cut back by 7 bases and J by 7 bases. Germline V CDR1 and CDR2: SQVTM, ANQGSEA. The CDR3 bases are TGCAGCGGATGGGGGACAGGGGGCCTGGGGGAGCAGTACTTC. This encodes CSGWGTGGLGEQYF.

The chain has TRBV6-1 and TRBJ2-5; D perhaps matches TRBD1 (5 bases). Matching the DNA end better, TRBJ2-7 makes the J call doubtful. This CDR3 is 14 amino acids long. From germline, CDR1 is MNHNS and CDR2 SASEGT. The CDR3 DNA sequence: TGTGCCAGCAGTGAAAGGGGTTACTCCTACGAGCAGTACTTC. Translation: CASSERGYSYEQYF.

V gene TRBV7-9 combines with J gene TRBJ1-3; 8 positions match TRBD1. CDR3 length equals 15 residues. V lost 5 bases, J lost 4 bases, and 7 bases stayed unmatched. Germline V lookup: CDR1 SEHNR, CDR2 FQNEAQ (reference sequence). The CDR3 sequence: CASSPQGASGNTIYF. The CDR3 region has the DNA TGTGCCAGCAGCCCCCAGGGGGCATCCGGAAACACCATATATTTT.

This chain connects TRBV29-1 to TRBJ1-2; D not resolved. V lost 4 bases and J lost 5, with 8 bases in between. This CDR3 region has 11 residues. Germline V CDR1 and CDR2: SQVTM, ANQGSEA. Written as DNA, the CDR3 is TGCAGCGTTGGGGCAGAGTATGGCTACACCTTC. This gives the protein CSVGAEYGYTF.

This sequence joins TRBV6-1 and TRBJ2-5, with 9 bases lining up with TRBD1. The J call could be wrong; TRBJ2-7 is a better fit for the DNA end. The germline V gene has CDR1 MNHNS and CDR2 SASEGT. There are 14 residues in the CDR3. For the CDR3, the DNA is TGTGCCAGCAGTGAGGGGACAGGGTTTGGCGAGCAGTACTTC. Protein sequence: CASSEGTGFGEQYF.

The V gene is TRBV5-1, the J gene TRBJ1-1; TRBD1 is a possible D gene (5 bases). CDR1 and CDR2 from the germline V gene are SGHRS and YFSETQ. V was cut by 0 bases and J by 1 base, with 10 bases left in between. The CDR3 runs to 15 residues. The CDR3 protein is CASSLDGHQNTEAFF. CDR3 nucleotides: TGCGCCAGCAGCTTGGACGGACACCAGAACACTGAAGCTTTCTTT.

The chain joins TRBV5-6 to TRBJ2-7; TRBD1 is a possible D gene (6 bases). The length of the CDR3 is 15 residues. V was trimmed by 0 bases and J by 2 bases, leaving 12 bases between them. Germline V gene lookup returns CDR1 SGHDT and CDR2 YYEEEE. The CDR3: CASSLARKGAYEQYF. Written as DNA, the CDR3 is TGTGCCAGCAGCTTGGCCAGGAAGGGGGCCTACGAGCAGTACTTC.

This clone was seen just once. The rearrangement uses TRBV5-1 and TRBJ2-2; TRBD2 matches 10 bases. From germline, CDR1 is SGHRS and CDR2 YFSETQ. The trim removed 1 base at V and 7 bases at J, leaving 7 bases unmatched. This CDR3 has 16 amino acids. The CDR3 is CASSLNPPSGGGELFF. The CDR3 coding sequence is TGCGCCAGCAGCTTGAATCCTCCTAGCGGGGGCGGGGAGCTGTTTTTT.

The chain combines TRBV11-2 with TRBJ1-4, with a weak D call TRBD1 (6 bases). CDR1 is SGHAT and CDR2 is FQNNGV in the germline V gene. With 5 bases removed from V and 6 bases from J, the gap between germline ends came to 16 bases. The CDR3 is 15 amino acids. CDR3 region: CASSQSGTSYEKLFF. The DNA for the CDR3 is TGTGCCAGCAGCCAATCCGGGACATCTTATGAAAAACTGTTTTTT.

V gene TRBV11-3 combines with J gene TRBJ2-2; D is possibly TRBD1 (6 bases). CDR1 and CDR2 from the germline V gene are SGHNT and YENEEA. V was clipped by 5 bases and J by 3 bases, with 10 bases between them. The CDR3 covers 14 residues. The CDR3 DNA is TGTGCCAGCAGCCAACAGGGTTACACCGGGGAGCTGTTTTTT. Translation: CASSQQGYTGELFF.

CDR3 DNA: TGTGCCAGCAGCGCACAGGACTACGAGCAGTACTTC. Translated: CASSAQDYEQYF. The chain combines TRBV7-2 with TRBJ2-7; D might be TRBD1 (5 bases). Trimming removed 5 bases at V and 3 bases at J, with 8 bases between. Germline loops: CDR1 SGHTA, CDR2 FQGNSA. The CDR3 sequence is 12 residues long.

The CDR3 loop reads CASSFGLAGGKGSYEQYF. In DNA form, the CDR3 reads TGTGCCAGCAGCTTCGGACTAGCGGGGGGTAAAGGGTCCTACGAGCAGTACTTC. This chain links TRBV5-4 with TRBJ2-7, with 14 bases identical to TRBD2. Germline lookup yields CDR1 SGHNT and CDR2 YYREEE (reference sequence). This CDR3 is 18 amino acids long. V was pared by 2 bases and J by 1 base, with 8 bases of the junction left unmatched.

The V gene is TRBV4-3, the J gene TRBJ2-7; 11 positions agree with TRBD2. The CDR3 is 15 residues long. CDR1 LGHNA and CDR2 YSLEER come from the germline V gene. V trimming: 2 bases; J trimming: 5 bases; junction bases outside the gene matches: 5. CDR3 protein: CASSQLSSGGNEQYF. For the CDR3, the DNA is TGCGCCAGCAGCCAATTGTCTAGCGGGGGGAACGAGCAGTACTTC.

This rearrangement joins TRBV27 to TRBJ2-7; the match to TRBD1 covers 9 bases. Germline values: CDR1 MNHEY, CDR2 SMNVEV (reference sequence). The CDR3 covers 15 residues. Losses at the gene ends were 6 bases for V and 4 bases for J; bases not matched to a gene: 10. The CDR3 coding sequence is TGTGCCAGCAGCCGAGGGGGGACAGGGAAATACGAGCAGTACTTC. As protein: CASSRGGTGKYEQYF.

The chain is built from TRBV6-1 and TRBJ2-3; possible D gene TRBD1, 6 bases. The V gene lost 3 bases and the J gene lost 2 bases, with 12 bases spanning the gap. This CDR3 is built from 15 residues. The germline gives CDR1 MNHNS, CDR2 SASEGT. The CDR3: CASSEVGAPTDTQYF. In nucleotides, the CDR3 is TGTGCCAGCAGTGAGGTGGGGGCGCCCACAGATACGCAGTATTTT.

This clone occurred once. The gene calls are TRBV7-6 and TRBJ1-6; no definite D call. V dropped 5 bases and J dropped 7 bases, with 12 bases sitting between them. The germline gives CDR1 SGHVS, CDR2 FNYEAQ. The CDR3 is made up of 14 amino acids. The CDR3 sequence is CASSVEGTNSPLHF. In nucleotides, the CDR3 is TGTGCCAGCAGCGTGGAGGGAACGAATTCACCCCTCCACTTT.

This chain uses TRBV12-5 with TRBJ2-2; D is undetermined. V lost 2 bases and J lost 6, with 7 bases in between. The CDR3 spans 13 residues. Per germline, CDR1 LGHNT and CDR2 FRNRAP. The CDR3 DNA sequence: TGTGCTAGTGGTTTGCCCCCCGCCGGGGAGCTGTTTTTT. Translated, it gives CASGLPPAGELFF.

The chain joins TRBV7-2 to TRBJ2-2, with D tentatively TRBD2 (5 bases). CDR3 size: 14 residues. V gave up 5 bases and J gave up 5 bases, with 12 bases separating them. Germline values: CDR1 SGHTA, CDR2 FQGNSA. The CDR3 reads CASSITLGTGELFF. The DNA of the CDR3 is TGTGCCAGCAGCATTACACTAGGGACCGGGGAGCTGTTTTTT.

The chain carries TRBV7-3 and TRBJ2-2; perhaps TRBD2 as D (6 bases). The germline V gene has CDR1 SGHTA and CDR2 FQGTGA. The CDR3 loop spans 16 amino acids. V was trimmed by 11 bases and J by 1 base, leaving 20 bases between them. CDR3 sequence (DNA): TGTGCCCTCCCTAGCTCGGGAGCTCGGAACACCGGGGAGCTGTTTTTT. Translating it yields CALPSSGARNTGELFF.

This sequence joins TRBV5-4 and TRBJ2-6; 10 positions agree with TRBD2. There are 17 residues in the CDR3. Trimming at V came to 4 bases and at J to 0 bases, leaving 4 bases not matched to a gene. Germline V gene sequence: CDR1 SGHNT, CDR2 YYREEE (reference sequence). This CDR3 reads CASSPRTSGSGANVLTF. Written as DNA, the CDR3 is TGTGCCAGCAGCCCCCGGACTAGCGGCTCTGGGGCCAACGTCCTGACTTTC.

This chain's CDR3 is CASSSPSTDTQYF. The CDR3 DNA sequence: TGCGCCAGCAGCTCCCCTAGCACAGATACGCAGTATTTT. The chain joins TRBV5-1 to TRBJ2-3; D remains ambiguous. This CDR3 comprises 13 residues. V shed 3 bases and J shed 0 bases, with 5 bases lying between them. In germline, CDR1 is SGHRS, CDR2 YFSETQ.

The V call is TRBV11-2, the J call TRBJ1-2; the D gene is possibly TRBD1 (6 bases). The CDR3 has 15 residues. Per the germline V gene, CDR1 is SGHAT and CDR2 is FQNNGV. Trimming stripped 5 bases from V and 1 base from J, with 14 bases between. The CDR3 DNA sequence: TGTGCCAGCAGCCCGGGTAGGGGGGGTAACTATGGCTACACCTTC. It is translated as CASSPGRGGNYGYTF.

This clone was seen more than once but under ten times. This chain links TRBV27 with TRBJ1-6, with 7 nucleotides matching TRBD1. Germline V gives CDR1 MNHEY, CDR2 SMNVEV (reference sequence). With 2 bases clipped from V and 7 bases from J, the junction kept 11 bases outside the gene matches. The CDR3 runs to 17 residues. Written as DNA, the CDR3 is TGTGCCAGCAGTTTAGGAGACAGGGAATTACGAAATTCACCCCTCCACTTT. As protein: CASSLGDRELRNSPLHF.

This chain links TRBV7-8 with TRBJ2-3; tentative D call: TRBD1 (6 bases). The CDR3 has 16 residues. Trimming removed 5 bases at V and 2 bases at J, with 17 bases between. Per germline, CDR1 SGHVS and CDR2 FQNEAQ. This CDR3 reads CASSRTRDTYTDTQYF. CDR3 nucleotides: TGTGCCAGCAGCAGAACCCGGGACACTTACACAGATACGCAGTATTTT. The complete variable domain, with remaining parts taken from reference TRBV7-8 and TRBJ2-3, reads GAGVSQSPRYKVAKRGQDVALRCDPISGHVSLFWYQQALGQGPEFLTYFQNEAQLDKSGLPSDRFFAERPEGSVSTLKIQRTQQEDSAVYLCASSRTRDTYTDTQYFGPGTRLTVL.

The CDR3 loop is CASAPSGTGSGETQYF. For the CDR3, the DNA is TGTGCCAGCGCCCCCTCCGGGACAGGGTCAGGAGAGACCCAGTACTTC. The chain employs TRBV2 and TRBJ2-5; 9 bases match TRBD1. The junction had 14 bases not matched to a gene; V was cut back by 8 bases and J by 4 bases. CDR3 length: 16 amino acids. Germline assignment: CDR1 SNHLY and CDR2 FYNNEI.

This clone turned up a few times. The DNA of the CDR3 is TGTGCCACCAGTGTGGGCGGGGGGTCCTACAATGAGCAGTTCTTC. Translated: CATSVGGGSYNEQFF. The J gene is TRBJ2-1, the V gene TRBV15; 8 nucleotides align to TRBD2. In germline, CDR1 is LNHNV, CDR2 YYDKDF (reference sequence). V lost 6 bases, J lost 1 base, and 5 bases stayed unmatched. The CDR3 runs to 15 residues.

The CDR3 sequence is CASSLAGLEGDGYTF. As DNA, the CDR3 is TGTGCCAGCAGCTTAGCAGGTTTAGAGGGAGATGGCTACACCTTC. V usage is TRBV7-2 and J usage is TRBJ1-2; D is ambiguous. Germline V gene data show CDR1 as SGHTA and CDR2 as FQGNSA. The ends were cut back, 0 bases at V and 6 bases at J, with 14 bases in the middle. CDR3 length: 15 amino acids.

This chain joins TRBV28 and TRBJ1-6, with 10 bases lining up with TRBD1. This CDR3 contains 14 residues. The J segment lost 8 bases and the V segment lost 4 bases, leaving 2 bases of the junction unmatched. Germline V gives CDR1 MDHEN, CDR2 SYDVKM. The CDR3 reads CASSYGQGDSPLHF. Here the CDR3 DNA reads TGTGCCAGCAGTTACGGACAGGGGGATTCACCCCTCCACTTT.

This clone showed up just once. V and J are TRBV15 and TRBJ2-3, with D hard to call. This CDR3 comprises 14 residues. CDR1 and CDR2 (germline): LNHNV, YYDKDF (reference sequence). V was trimmed by 0 bases and J by 2 bases, leaving 6 bases between them. CDR3 in amino acids: CATSRDPVTDTQYF. For the CDR3, the DNA is TGTGCCACCAGCAGAGATCCCGTCACAGATACGCAGTATTTT.

This chain links TRBV9 with TRBJ2-5; possible D gene TRBD1, 5 bases. This CDR3 contains 16 residues. The germline V and J ends were trimmed by 0 bases and 3 bases, with 15 bases remaining between them. Looked up from germline, CDR1 is SGDLS and CDR2 is YYNGEE. The CDR3 loop is CASSVAQGARKETQYF. The DNA for the CDR3 is TGTGCCAGCAGCGTAGCTCAAGGGGCGCGGAAAGAGACCCAGTACTTC.